The source of this T cell receptor (beta chain) is a study of blood T cells in healthy people across ages. The authors ran a second PCR of about 6 to 11 cycles using a sample-barcoded 5' primer and a J-beta primer mix. Each single sample gave us at least 2.5 million CDR3-containing paired-end reads. TCRdb fed the 5' RACE reads into MiXCR, producing one record per CDR3 protein. Here the sample spans about 800,000 distinct CDR3 sequences, around 25% being singletons. CDR3 length: 14 amino acids. Trimming cost V 3 bases and J 2 bases, with 11 bases left between them. Germline V gives CDR1 MNHEY, CDR2 SMNVEV (reference sequence). In terms of origin and age, donors were healthy Caucasian individuals from Russia aged about 6 to 90. They isolated at least 6.5 million PBMCs from each sample. This clonotype has more than one count but fewer than ten. The data were also submitted as part of a second study, on T cells of mothers and their children. Per that paper: Each child contributed about 3 million TCR beta CDR3 reads, while each mother contributed over 8 million.

The origin of this receptor is a boy younger than 18 in good health. The source material was blood. The rearrangement joins TRBV27 to TRBJ2-7; a weak D match, TRBD1 (6 bases). CDR3 DNA: TGTGCCAGCAGTTTCCAGGGGTCAACCTACGAGCAGTACTTC. Its protein product is CASSFQGSTYEQYF.